The 12 T cell receptor beta chains below come from one sample, sequenced in a study of T cells in localized non-small cell lung cancer. Assay used: immunoSEQ multiplex PCR; TCRdb lists only in-frame clones, some missing. The top ten clones hold under 20% of a sample with some 52,000 clones, just over 85% of them seen once. The sequenced sample was peripheral blood, obtained before any cancer treatment. These receptors were obtained from a male donor aged 60 or older with stage III squamous cell lung carcinoma.

V usage is TRBV10-1 and J usage is TRBJ2-5; D remains unclear. The germline V gene has CDR1 WNHNN and CDR2 SYGVQD (reference sequence). With 8 bases removed from V and 7 bases from J, the gap between germline ends came to 11 bases. This CDR3 contains 11 residues. The CDR3: CASGVTGTQYF. The CDR3 DNA reads TGCGCCAGCGGAGTAACCGGGACCCAGTACTTC.

The chain recombines TRBV2 with TRBJ1-6; perhaps TRBD1 as D (6 bases). From germline, CDR1 is SNHLY and CDR2 FYNNEI. V lost 5 bases, J lost 6 bases, and 14 bases lay in between. The CDR3 is 15 residues long. The CDR3 protein is CASSSGHGGNSPLHF. Written as DNA, the CDR3 is TGTGCCAGCAGTTCGGGACACGGTGGTAATTCACCCCTCCACTTT. Looking up the rest from reference TRBV2 and TRBJ1-6 gives the full variable domain: EPEVTQTPSHQVTQMGQEVILRCVPISNHLYFYWYRQILGQKVEFLVSFYNNEISEKSEIFDDQFSVERPDGSNFTLKIRSTKLEDSAMYFCASSSGHGGNSPLHFGNGTRLTVT.

The chain employs TRBV5-6 and TRBJ2-7; weak D call: TRBD2 (6 bases). The CDR3 sequence is 14 residues long. CDR1 is SGHDT, CDR2 YYEEEE, per germline. V was shortened by 2 bases and J by 1 base, with 10 bases between the two germline ends. This chain's CDR3 is CASSFLARSYEQYF. The CDR3 DNA is TGTGCCAGCAGCTTCCTAGCGAGATCCTACGAGCAGTACTTC.

The chain couples TRBV6-5 to TRBJ2-7, with D possibly matching TRBD2 (6 bases). This CDR3 spans 15 amino acids. V dropped 6 bases and J dropped 2 bases, with 17 bases sitting between them. Germline V CDR1 and CDR2: MNHEY, SVGAGI. The CDR3 is CASRRTGTSTYEQYF. As DNA, the CDR3 is TGTGCCAGCAGACGAACCGGGACTTCCACCTACGAGCAGTACTTC.

The rearrangement joins TRBV5-1 to TRBJ2-4, with unresolved D. Germline loops: CDR1 SGHRS, CDR2 YFSETQ. CDR3 length: 13 amino acids. V was clipped by 4 bases and J by 1 base, with 6 bases between them. This CDR3 is CASSLEAKNIQYF. DNA of the CDR3: TGCGCCAGCAGCCTCGAGGCCAAAAACATTCAGTACTTC.

The rearrangement uses TRBV29-1 and TRBJ1-1, with D hard to call. With 5 bases removed from V and 5 bases from J, the gap between germline ends came to 12 bases. The V gene's germline CDR1 is SQVTM and CDR2 ANQGSEA. The CDR3 is 12 amino acids. The CDR3 coding sequence is TGCAGCGTTCAGGTGGGGAGGACTGAAGCTTTCTTT. Its translation: CSVQVGRTEAFF.

The chain has TRBV6-5 and TRBJ2-7; 8 bases match TRBD1. CDR1 MNHEY and CDR2 SVGAGI come from the germline V gene. The CDR3 length is 15 residues. Unmatched junction bases numbered 8, after V lost 5 bases and J lost 2 bases. CDR3 nucleotide sequence: TGTGCCAGCAGTCTGACCGGGACAGGAGCCTACGAGCAGTACTTC. Translation gives CASSLTGTGAYEQYF.

The chain links TRBV27 to TRBJ1-2; 7 bases fit TRBD1. The CDR3 contains 13 residues. V lost 5 bases and J lost 7; bases outside the gene matches: 7. CDR1 and CDR2 from the germline V gene are MNHEY and SMNVEV (reference sequence). The CDR3 DNA reads TGTGCCAGCAGTGGTACAGGGGTGGCTGGCTACACCTTC. The encoded protein is CASSGTGVAGYTF.

The chain has TRBV5-1 and TRBJ2-6; unclear D gene. Germline lookup yields CDR1 SGHRS and CDR2 YFSETQ. CDR3 length: 13 amino acids. Trimming cost V 2 bases and J 1 base, with 1 base left between them. The CDR3 loop is CASSLSGANVLTF. CDR3 bases: TGCGCCAGCAGCTTATCTGGGGCCAACGTCCTGACTTTC. Full variable domain (rest looked up from reference TRBV5-1 and TRBJ2-6): KAGVTQTPRYLIKTRGQQVTLSCSPISGHRSVSWYQQTPGQGLQFLFEYFSETQRNKGNFPGRFSGRQFSNSRSEMNVSTLELGDSALYLCASSLSGANVLTFGAGSRLTVL.

The CDR3 DNA reads as TGTGCCAGCAGCCAAGCTGCAGGGCGGGACGAGCAGTACTTC. Its protein product is CASSQAAGRDEQYF. The rearrangement uses TRBV4-2 and TRBJ2-7; either TRBD1 or TRBD2 may supply D (5 bases each). Trimming removed 1 base from V and 5 bases from J, with 12 bases in between. The CDR3 extends over 14 amino acids. Germline V CDR1 and CDR2: LGHNA, YNFKEQ.

The chain links TRBV5-1 to TRBJ2-7; no clear D gene. CDR3 length: 15 residues. Looked up from germline, CDR1 is SGHRS and CDR2 is YFSETQ. V lost 1 base to trimming and J lost 0 bases, with 11 bases between them. The CDR3 coding sequence is TGCGCCAGCAGCTTGTCGGCAGGAAGCTCCTACGAGCAGTACTTC. This gives the protein CASSLSAGSSYEQYF.

The chain carries TRBV30 and TRBJ1-2, with D possibly TRBD1 on 6 matching bases. V was shortened by 0 bases and J by 7 bases, with 18 bases between the two germline ends. Germline V gives CDR1 GTSNPN, CDR2 SVGIG (reference sequence). This CDR3 is built from 15 residues. The CDR3 reads CAWSVTDRDTSGYTF. In DNA, the CDR3 is TGTGCCTGGAGTGTAACCGATCGGGACACCTCTGGCTACACCTTC.